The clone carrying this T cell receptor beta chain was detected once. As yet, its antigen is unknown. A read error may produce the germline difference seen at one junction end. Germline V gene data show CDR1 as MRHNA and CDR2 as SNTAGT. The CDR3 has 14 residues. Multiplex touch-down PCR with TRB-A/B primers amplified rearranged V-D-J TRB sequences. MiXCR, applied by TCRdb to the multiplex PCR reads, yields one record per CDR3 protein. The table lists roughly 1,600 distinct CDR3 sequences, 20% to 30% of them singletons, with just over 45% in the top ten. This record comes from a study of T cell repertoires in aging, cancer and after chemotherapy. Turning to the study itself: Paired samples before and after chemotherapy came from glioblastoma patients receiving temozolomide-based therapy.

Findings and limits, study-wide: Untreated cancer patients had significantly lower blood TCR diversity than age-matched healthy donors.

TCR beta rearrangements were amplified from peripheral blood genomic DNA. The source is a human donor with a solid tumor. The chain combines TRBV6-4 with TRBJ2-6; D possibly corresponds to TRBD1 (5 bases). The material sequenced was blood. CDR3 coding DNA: TGTGCCAGCGCCAGGGAAGCTGGGGCCAACGTCATGACTTTC. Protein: CASAREAGANVMTF.